A single sample is the source of the 29 T cell receptor beta chains below, sequenced in a study of blood T cell repertoires in COVID-19. Repertoires were generated with immunoSEQ multiplex PCR, while TCRdb's copy carries only in-frame clones and drops some. Altogether roughly 230,000 clones are present, under 85% being singletons, with the ten largest covering around 5.9%. The specimen sequenced was peripheral blood. These receptors came from a human donor in a cohort sampled during active COVID-19.

The genes are TRBV7-2 and TRBJ2-3, with TRBD2 identical over 14 bases. The CDR3 consists of 19 residues. From germline, CDR1 is SGHTA and CDR2 FQGNSA. Unmatched junction bases numbered 7, after V lost 0 bases and J lost 2 bases. CDR3 region: CASSLAGTSGRLNTDTQYF. CDR3 coding DNA: TGTGCCAGCAGCTTAGCGGGGACTAGCGGGAGATTAAACACAGATACGCAGTATTTT.

This chain joins TRBV24-1 and TRBJ2-7, with a weak D call TRBD2 (7 bases). CDR1 and CDR2 (germline): KGHDR, SFDVKD. The CDR3 consists of 15 residues. Trimming removed 2 bases at V and 3 bases at J, with 13 bases between. CDR3 bases: TGTGCCACCAGTGATTGGGGGGGACACCTCTACGAGCAGTACTTC. Translated: CATSDWGGHLYEQYF.

The chain links TRBV24-1 to TRBJ2-7; D gene uncertain. Trimming cost V 2 bases and J 1 base, with 5 bases left between them. This CDR3 spans 13 amino acids. CDR1 and CDR2 (germline): KGHDR, SFDVKD. DNA for the CDR3: TGTGCCACCAGTGATTACAATTCCTACGAGCAGTACTTC. As protein: CATSDYNSYEQYF.

With regard to this clone: The sample holds other DNA sequences that translate to the same CDR3. The rearrangement uses TRBV2 and TRBJ1-5, with D uncertain. Germline values: CDR1 SNHLY, CDR2 FYNNEI. The CDR3 has 14 residues. Trimming took off 1 base at V and 4 bases at J, with 8 bases between the two ends. CDR3 DNA sequence: TGTGCCAGCAGTGAAGGAACAGCAAATCAGCCCCAGCATTTT. Translated, it gives CASSEGTANQPQHF. The whole variable domain, remainder taken from reference TRBV2 and TRBJ1-5, is EPEVTQTPSHQVTQMGQEVILRCVPISNHLYFYWYRQILGQKVEFLVSFYNNEISEKSEIFDDQFSVERPDGSNFTLKIRSTKLEDSAMYFCASSEGTANQPQHFGDGTRLSIL.

The V and J genes are TRBV5-1 and TRBJ2-2; 10 nucleotides agree with TRBD1. Germline V gene data show CDR1 as SGHRS and CDR2 as YFSETQ. This CDR3 region has 15 residues. V dropped 4 bases and J dropped 5; count of bases not matched to a gene: 5. The CDR3 is CASSPGQGDTGELFF. The CDR3 DNA reads TGCGCCAGCAGCCCCGGACAGGGGGATACCGGGGAGCTGTTTTTT.

The V and J genes are TRBV4-1 and TRBJ2-7, with TRBD1 identical over 10 bases. The V segment lost 5 bases and the J segment 6 bases; nucleotides outside the gene matches: 10. Germline V gives CDR1 MGHRA, CDR2 YSYEKL. The length of the CDR3 is 15 residues. The CDR3 coding sequence is TGCGCCAGCAGCAACCGGGACAGGGGTTTAGGCGAGCAGTACTTC. Its protein product is CASSNRDRGLGEQYF.

V gene TRBV19 combines with J gene TRBJ1-2; 10 bases are shared with TRBD1. The CDR3 contains 16 residues. Germline assignment: CDR1 LNHDA and CDR2 SQIVND (reference sequence). V gave up 5 bases and J gave up 4 bases; unmatched junction bases: 10. The CDR3 protein is CASSPSGDRGIYGYTF. In nucleotides, the CDR3 is TGTGCCAGTAGTCCCAGCGGGGACAGGGGAATCTATGGCTACACCTTC.

The genes are TRBV18 and TRBJ2-3; 11 nucleotides align to TRBD2. The CDR3 spans 14 residues. Germline loops: CDR1 KGHSH, CDR2 LQKENI. J lost 5 bases, V lost 6 bases, and 4 bases had no gene match. The CDR3 is CASSPTSGRDTQYF. The CDR3 DNA follows: TGTGCCAGCTCCCCAACTAGCGGGAGAGATACGCAGTATTTT.

The V and J genes are TRBV9 and TRBJ2-7; 7 positions match TRBD1. V gave up 0 bases and J gave up 2 bases; unmatched junction bases: 5. The germline CDR1 and CDR2 sequences are SGDLS and YYNGEE. The CDR3 is 15 amino acids. CDR3 in DNA: TGTGCCAGCAGCGTAGAGCCGGGGACAGCCTACGAGCAGTACTTC. Translation: CASSVEPGTAYEQYF.

The V gene is TRBV14, the J gene TRBJ2-1; possibly TRBD1 for D (5 bases). With 1 base removed from V and 4 bases from J, the gap between germline ends came to 11 bases. Germline CDR1 is SGHDN and CDR2 is FVKESK. This CDR3 is built from 15 residues. The CDR3 region is CASSQGQQSYNEQFF. The DNA for the CDR3 is TGTGCCAGCAGCCAAGGACAGCAGTCTTACAATGAGCAGTTCTTC.

The chain is built from TRBV4-1 and TRBJ1-4, with 7 positions matching TRBD1. Per germline, CDR1 MGHRA and CDR2 YSYEKL. The V gene end was trimmed by 1 base and the J gene end by 7 bases; junction bases not matched to a gene: 6. The CDR3 extends over 15 amino acids. DNA of the CDR3: TGCGCCAGCAGCCAAGGCAGCAGGGGGGCTGAAAAACTGTTTTTT. Translated: CASSQGSRGAEKLFF.

V usage is TRBV5-1 and J usage is TRBJ2-7; 9 nucleotides match TRBD1. Germline V gives CDR1 SGHRS, CDR2 YFSETQ. The CDR3 extends over 14 amino acids. Trimming cost V 2 bases and J 4 bases; bases outside gene matches: 4. The CDR3 reads CASSLPGQGYEQYF. CDR3 nucleotide sequence: TGCGCCAGCAGCTTACCGGGACAGGGTTACGAGCAGTACTTC.

This rearrangement joins TRBV5-6 to TRBJ2-7; D not resolved. This CDR3 contains 15 residues. V was shortened by 2 bases and J by 1 base, with 13 bases between the two germline ends. The germline V gene has CDR1 SGHDT and CDR2 YYEEEE. CDR3 in DNA: TGTGCCAGCAGCTTTTCCTGGGCCCAATCCTACGAGCAGTACTTC. Translating gives CASSFSWAQSYEQYF.

The chain recombines TRBV7-8 with TRBJ2-7, with D perhaps TRBD1 (5 bases). The V end lost 3 bases, the J end lost 0 bases, and 9 bases lay between the germline ends. The CDR3 totals 14 residues. The germline V gene has CDR1 SGHVS and CDR2 FQNEAQ. CDR3 sequence reads: CASSFRQNSYEQYF. For the CDR3, the DNA is TGTGCCAGCAGCTTTAGACAGAACTCCTACGAGCAGTACTTC.

This clone has more than one count but fewer than ten. V gene TRBV29-1 combines with J gene TRBJ2-7; D is perhaps TRBD2 (6 bases). This CDR3 has 12 residues. V dropped 4 bases and J dropped 7 bases, with 14 bases sitting between them. CDR1 is SQVTM and CDR2 is ANQGSEA in the germline V gene. The CDR3 DNA reads as TGCAGCGTTGGGGCGGGACTGGGAGAGCAGTACTTC. Translation: CSVGAGLGEQYF.

V is TRBV29-1 and J is TRBJ1-1; D gene ambiguous. V was cut by 6 bases and J by 2 bases, with 10 bases left in between. Germline V CDR1 and CDR2: SQVTM, ANQGSEA. The length of the CDR3 is 12 residues. CDR3 region: CSVLAPNTEAFF. CDR3 sequence (DNA): TGCAGCGTGTTGGCCCCAAACACTGAAGCTTTCTTT. Looking up the rest from reference TRBV29-1 and TRBJ1-1 gives the full variable domain: SAVISQKPSRDICQRGTSLTIQCQVDSQVTMMFWYRQQPGQSLTLIATANQGSEATYESGFVIDKFPISRPNLTFSTLTVSNMSPEDSSIYLCSVLAPNTEAFFGQGTRLTVV.

This clone was found a few times. V is TRBV3-1 (or the pseudogene TRBV3-2) and J is TRBJ2-4; weak D call: TRBD2 (5 bases). The CDR3 sequence is 14 residues long. The V end lost 4 bases, the J end lost 5 bases, and 12 bases lay between the germline ends. Germline lookup yields CDR1 LGHDT and CDR2 YNNKEL (reference sequence). CDR3 region: CASSRRGAENIQYF. The DNA of the CDR3 is TGTGCCAGCAGCCGCCGTGGAGCGGAAAACATTCAGTACTTC.

This clone was detected only once. The rearrangement uses TRBV3-1 (or the pseudogene TRBV3-2) and TRBJ1-2; D perhaps matches TRBD1 (5 bases). V gave up 2 bases and J gave up 6 bases, with 13 bases separating them. The germline V gene has CDR1 LGHDT and CDR2 YNNKEL (reference sequence). This CDR3 spans 14 amino acids. CDR3 in amino acids: CASSQLGVRDGYTF. In DNA, the CDR3 is TGTGCCAGCAGCCAATTAGGGGTCCGTGATGGCTACACCTTC.

This clone showed up just a few times. This chain joins TRBV2 and TRBJ1-2; TRBD1 is a possible D gene (5 bases). V was pared by 6 bases and J by 4 bases, with 9 bases between. This CDR3 has 12 amino acids. Germline values: CDR1 SNHLY, CDR2 FYNNEI. The CDR3: CASSDSFYGYTF. The DNA of the CDR3 is TGTGCCAGCAGCGACAGCTTCTATGGCTACACCTTC.

The rearrangement joins TRBV19 to TRBJ1-1; 8 positions match TRBD1. The CDR3 has 15 residues. V was pared by 1 base and J by 4 bases, with 5 bases of the junction left unmatched. CDR1 is LNHDA and CDR2 is SQIVND in the germline V gene (reference sequence). CDR3 nucleotide sequence: TGTGCCAGTAGTATAGTATTGACAGGGGCCACTGAAGCTTTCTTT. It is translated as CASSIVLTGATEAFF.

On this clone: An end of the junction differs from the germline gene, which may be a read error. The V gene is TRBV18, the J gene TRBJ2-3; 10 nucleotides line up with TRBD1. Germline V lookup: CDR1 KGHSH, CDR2 LQKENI. This CDR3 is built from 13 residues. Here the CDR3 reads CASSPPMDRGRHF. DNA for the CDR3: TGTGCCAGCTCACCACCTATGGACAGGGGGAGGCATTTT.

The genes are TRBV6-1 and TRBJ2-2; D is possibly TRBD2 (5 bases). Per the germline V gene, CDR1 is MNHNS and CDR2 is SASEGT. This CDR3 is 15 amino acids long. V was shortened by 2 bases and J by 4 bases, with 11 bases between the two germline ends. The chain's CDR3 is CASSEWEHGTGELFF. CDR3 sequence (DNA): TGTGCCAGCAGTGAATGGGAGCATGGCACCGGGGAGCTGTTTTTT.

This rearrangement joins TRBV4-1 to TRBJ1-5; D remains unclear. Germline CDR1 and CDR2: MGHRA and YSYEKL. The CDR3 runs to 15 residues. Trimming removed 4 bases from V and 0 bases from J, with 10 bases in between. The CDR3 DNA reads as TGCGCCAGCAGCCTAGGTAGCGGTAGCAATCAGCCCCAGCATTTT. Protein product: CASSLGSGSNQPQHF.

The chain uses TRBV5-1 and TRBJ2-3; D is possibly TRBD2 (5 bases). The germline CDR1 and CDR2 sequences are SGHRS and YFSETQ. The length of the CDR3 is 13 residues. Trimming took off 7 bases at V and 1 base at J, with 10 bases between the two ends. The CDR3 region has the DNA TGCGCCAGCGGCCTAGCAGGCACAGATACGCAGTATTTT. It translates to CASGLAGTDTQYF.

There are a few counts of this clone. The chain joins TRBV6-5 to TRBJ2-1, with a possible D match to TRBD2 (5 bases). CDR1 is MNHEY and CDR2 is SVGAGI in the germline V gene. The V end was cut by 3 bases, the J end by 9 bases, with 9 bases between. This CDR3 is 12 amino acids long. CDR3 loop: CASSYRAGEQFF. CDR3 coding DNA: TGTGCCAGCAGTTATAGGGCGGGTGAGCAGTTCTTC.

This clone was recorded only once. This rearrangement joins TRBV2 to TRBJ2-5, with 12 bases aligning to TRBD2. Germline V lookup: CDR1 SNHLY, CDR2 FYNNEI. The CDR3 extends over 14 amino acids. Unmatched junction bases numbered 3, after V lost 6 bases and J lost 4 bases. The CDR3 sequence is CASRETSGGETQYF. The CDR3 coding sequence is TGTGCCAGCAGGGAGACTAGCGGGGGAGAGACCCAGTACTTC.

CDR3 bases: TGCGCCAGCAGCTTGGCTGGGACAGGGGTGCACGAGCAGTACTTC. Residues: CASSLAGTGVHEQYF. This chain uses TRBV5-1 with TRBJ2-7; 10 positions agree with TRBD1. Germline trimming cut 0 bases from V and 5 bases from J; bases unmatched to any gene: 5. CDR3 size: 15 residues. Germline V gene data show CDR1 as SGHRS and CDR2 as YFSETQ.

The chain carries TRBV7-2 and TRBJ1-1; D uncertain. The CDR3 sequence is 14 residues long. CDR1 and CDR2 (germline): SGHTA, FQGNSA. The ends were cut back, 5 bases at V and 3 bases at J, with 13 bases in the middle. The CDR3 bases are TGTGCCAGCAGCCCAGGTGGATTTTACACTGAAGCTTTCTTT. Protein sequence: CASSPGGFYTEAFF.

V gene TRBV5-1 combines with J gene TRBJ2-2; 11 bases fit TRBD1. V shed 1 base and J 7 bases; nucleotides not matched to a gene: 6. CDR1 and CDR2 (germline): SGHRS, YFSETQ. The CDR3 loop spans 16 amino acids. The CDR3: CASSLFGTGGVGELFF. The CDR3 nucleotides read TGCGCCAGCAGCTTGTTCGGGACAGGGGGTGTCGGGGAGCTGTTTTTT. The full variable domain, completed using reference TRBV5-1 and TRBJ2-2, is KAGVTQTPRYLIKTRGQQVTLSCSPISGHRSVSWYQQTPGQGLQFLFEYFSETQRNKGNFPGRFSGRQFSNSRSEMNVSTLELGDSALYLCASSLFGTGGVGELFFGEGSRLTVL.